This entry lists 10 T cell receptor beta chains sequenced from one sample in a study of T-cell reconstitution after alpha-beta-depleted transplantation in children. TCRbeta library preparation incorporated unique molecular identifiers. TCRdb recomputed calls from the PCR reads with MiXCR, one row per CDR3 protein. The table has roughly 420,000 distinct CDR3 sequences, about a sixth seen once; the top ten hold 25% to 30%. The sample consisted of PBMCs, mostly from graft donor cells, taken 360 days after TCRalphabeta/CD19-depleted stem cell transplant. Receptors originate from a boy under three years old who had a stem cell transplant for Wiskott-Aldrich syndrome, so the T cells may come from the graft donor.

The rearrangement joins TRBV3-1 to TRBJ2-7, with D perhaps TRBD2 (5 bases). The CDR3 runs to 15 residues. V lost 1 base and J lost 2, with 12 bases in between. Germline V lookup: CDR1 LGHDT, CDR2 YNNKEL (reference sequence). The DNA of the CDR3 is TGTGCCAGCAGCCAAGGGTGGGAGATCGCCTACGAGCAGTACTTC. Amino acids: CASSQGWEIAYEQYF.

A few counts support this clonotype. The V gene is TRBV20-1, the J gene TRBJ2-2; 12 nucleotides agree with TRBD1. CDR3 size: 15 residues. Germline V gives CDR1 DFQATT, CDR2 SNEGSKA (reference sequence). Trimming at V came to 6 bases and at J to 5 bases, leaving 7 bases not matched to a gene. CDR3 nucleotide sequence: TGCAGTGCGGAACCGGGACAGGGGGCAACCGGGGAGCTGTTTTTT. Its protein product is CSAEPGQGATGELFF.

This clonotype appeared a few times. The chain recombines TRBV20-1 with TRBJ2-7; tentatively, D is TRBD2 (6 bases). Trimming removed 4 bases at V and 6 bases at J, with 25 bases between. The germline V gene has CDR1 DFQATT and CDR2 SNEGSKA (reference sequence). The CDR3 consists of 16 residues. As DNA, the CDR3 is TGCAGTGCTACCCTCCCCACTAGCCCCCTTTCGGGCGAGCAGTACTTC. As protein: CSATLPTSPLSGEQYF.

The chain joins TRBV6-2 or TRBV6-3 to TRBJ2-7; no reliable D call. Germline loops: CDR1 MNHEY, CDR2 SVGEGT. The CDR3 totals 9 residues. V was pared by 10 bases and J by 7 bases, with 8 bases between. The CDR3 DNA sequence: TGTGCCACCCCTACGGAGCAGTACTTC. Its translation is CATPTEQYF.

This clonotype was counted only a few times. J is TRBJ2-1 and V is TRBV7-2, with 7 bases identical to TRBD2. Germline-derived CDR1 and CDR2 are SGHTA and FQGNSA. The CDR3 length is 16 residues. J was trimmed by 6 bases and V by 3 bases; bases with no gene match: 11. The CDR3 sequence is CASSFEKRGPGNEQFF. The CDR3 DNA is TGTGCCAGCAGCTTCGAAAAGCGGGGCCCCGGCAATGAGCAGTTCTTC.

This clonotype was picked up a small number of times. This chain uses TRBV4-1 with TRBJ2-1; possibly TRBD2 for D (5 bases). Germline V lookup: CDR1 MGHRA, CDR2 YSYEKL. The ends were cut back, 4 bases at V and 9 bases at J, with 13 bases in the middle. The CDR3 runs to 13 residues. CDR3 in DNA: TGCGCCAGCAGCCGGGAGATTAGAGGTGAGCAGTTCTTC. This translates into CASSREIRGEQFF.

This clonotype was observed a few times. The gene calls are TRBV6-2 or TRBV6-3 and TRBJ2-5; D possibly corresponds to TRBD2 (6 bases). Germline V gene sequence: CDR1 MNHEY, CDR2 SVGEGT. This CDR3 has 12 amino acids. V lost 6 bases to trimming and J lost 7 bases, with 12 bases between them. CDR3 protein: CASSTGEVTQYF. CDR3 nucleotides: TGTGCCAGCAGCACGGGGGAGGTGACCCAGTACTTC.

This clonotype was observed a handful of times. The V call is TRBV6-5, the J call TRBJ2-3; D possibly matches TRBD1 or TRBD2 (5 bases each). CDR3 length equals 15 residues. V lost 8 bases, J lost 0 bases, and 15 bases lay in between. Germline V lookup: CDR1 MNHEY, CDR2 SVGAGI. CDR3 sequence (DNA): TGTGCCAGCCTCTTGGGACCGACTAGCACAGATACGCAGTATTTT. Translated, it gives CASLLGPTSTDTQYF.

The V call is TRBV25-1, the J call TRBJ2-5, with 12 bases that match TRBD2. V lost 5 bases to trimming and J lost 3 bases; unmatched junction nucleotides: 10. The CDR3 runs 17 residues. Germline V CDR1 and CDR2: MGHDK, SYGVNS. As DNA, the CDR3 is TGTGCCAGCAGTCCCTCGGGACTAGCGGGTTTAGAAGAGACCCAGTACTTC. Protein: CASSPSGLAGLEETQYF.

With respect to this clonotype: The conserved phenylalanine or tryptophan is not found at the CDR3 terminus, so this likely reflects a read error. The limits of the CDR3 on the DNA are not certain, so only TCRdb's listed CDR3 is given. CDR3 amino acids: CASSLSSLQGGRNL. V usage is TRBV7-2 and J usage is TRBJ1-1; TRBD1, the D gene given by the table, was not confirmed from the DNA. From its first to its last residue, the CDR3 has 14 amino acids. Germline V gene lookup returns CDR1 SGHTA and CDR2 FQGNSA.